This paragraph reports one T cell receptor beta chain. The target antigen is unknown. Compared with germline, one end of the junction differs, possibly owing to a read error. As to time point: baseline, week 1 (first vaccination visit). Specified treatment: pre-vaccination baseline after standard-of-care therapy. Newly diagnosed WHO grade 3 or 4 IDH1-mutant, ATRX-lost astrocytomas were identified in the donors. Measured with immunoSEQ multiplex PCR; TCRdb has only the in-frame clones, and not every one. The sample records more than 20,000 clones, roughly 90% being singletons. Germline-derived CDR1 and CDR2 are LNHNV and YYDKDF (reference sequence). The CDR3 covers 13 residues. This entry comes from a study of a mutant IDH1 vaccine in newly diagnosed glioma. Background on the study: Treated patients had a mean age of approximately 40 years and a sex split that was roughly 62% male and 37.5% female. Findings of the study overall: Pseudoprogression appears to have had no connection to changes in top peripheral T cell clonotypes.

This TCR derives from a man aged 25 to 40 with glioma. The chain uses TRBV15 and TRBJ2-7, with TRBD1 matching 8 bases. Sequences were derived from PBMCs, sampled from a glioma patient treated with radiotherapy, temozolomide or both. The CDR3 is CATRSPGGIEQYF. In DNA form, the CDR3 reads TGTGCCACCCGCAGCCCAGGGGGCATCGAGCAGTACTTC.